The 10 T cell receptor beta chains listed next were all sequenced from one sample in a study of post-analysis software for immune sequencing data. Antigens of these TCRs are unknown. Points from the study as a whole: Comparison of patients with controls showed a handful of TRBV segments more frequent in patients, TRBV5-6, TRBV5-1 and TRBV20-1 among them.

The library was made from cDNA and included unique molecular identifiers. TCRdb recomputed calls from the PCR reads with MiXCR, one row per CDR3 protein. The sample comprises around 440,000 distinct CDR3 sequences, roughly 46% of which are singletons, and 9.5% to 13% rests with the top ten. What was sequenced was blood. The receptors stem from a girl aged 10-17 years with multiple sclerosis.

This clonotype was found a few times. The chain couples TRBV6-1 to TRBJ2-5; 9 bases match TRBD2. Germline CDR1 and CDR2: MNHNS and SASEGT. J gave up 4 bases and V 4 bases, and 7 bases lay outside the gene matches. The CDR3 is 15 residues long. The CDR3 sequence: CASSVVAGEPETQYF. CDR3 DNA sequence: TGTGCCAGCAGTGTAGTAGCGGGAGAGCCAGAGACCCAGTACTTC.

The CDR3 sequence is CASSSKNAGAVGTDTQYF. CDR3 nucleotide sequence: TGTGCCAGCAGCTCGAAAAATGCAGGCGCGGTGGGCACAGATACGCAGTATTTT. The chain couples TRBV6-1 to TRBJ2-3; D gene uncertain. Trimming stripped 6 bases from V and 1 base from J, with 23 bases between. CDR1 is MNHNS and CDR2 is SASEGT in the germline V gene. The CDR3 is 18 amino acids.

J is TRBJ2-7 and V is TRBV7-2, with TRBD2 identical over 7 bases. CDR1 is SGHTA and CDR2 is FQGNSA in the germline V gene. The CDR3 runs to 15 residues. V was clipped by 5 bases and J by 0 bases; unmatched bases: 7. The CDR3 spells CASSRQRGVSYEQYF. In DNA, the CDR3 is TGTGCCAGCAGCCGACAGCGGGGCGTCTCCTACGAGCAGTACTTC.

The gene calls are TRBV6-5 and TRBJ2-7; D ambiguous. CDR1 is MNHEY, CDR2 SVGAGI, per germline. This CDR3 comprises 11 residues. With 4 bases removed from V and 6 bases from J, the gap between germline ends came to 7 bases. The CDR3 coding sequence is TGTGCCAGCAGTTCCGACGCCGAGCAGTACTTC. As protein: CASSSDAEQYF.

The chain has TRBV20-1 and TRBJ2-5, with 13 bases identical to TRBD2. The J call is doubtful: the DNA matches TRBJ2-7 better. CDR3 size: 14 residues. The V gene's germline CDR1 is DFQATT and CDR2 SNEGSKA (reference sequence). The DNA for the CDR3 is TGCAGTGCTAAGTTTGGACTAGCGGGAGACGAGCAGTACTTC. It encodes CSAKFGLAGDEQYF.

This clonotype has a handful of counts. The chain is built from TRBV10-3 and TRBJ2-6; no clear D gene. The V end lost 3 bases, the J end lost 2 bases, and 11 bases lay between the germline ends. Germline lookup yields CDR1 ENHRY and CDR2 SYGVKD. The CDR3 covers 16 residues. The CDR3 region is CAISDSATTGANVLTF. CDR3 coding DNA: TGTGCCATCAGTGATTCAGCGACCACTGGGGCCAACGTCCTGACTTTC.

This clonotype was detected a few times. The J gene is TRBJ2-5, the V gene TRBV6-5; D is possibly TRBD2 (6 bases). Germline loops: CDR1 MNHEY, CDR2 SVGAGI. V was pared by 0 bases and J by 4 bases, with 15 bases between. The CDR3 has 16 amino acids. CDR3 in amino acids: CASSYSRRGALETQYF. The CDR3 DNA sequence: TGTGCCAGCAGTTACTCGAGGAGGGGCGCTTTAGAGACCCAGTACTTC.

The rearrangement links TRBV28 to TRBJ1-6; 8 nucleotides match TRBD1. This CDR3 region has 15 residues. With 1 base clipped from V and 6 bases from J, the junction kept 2 bases outside the gene matches. Germline V CDR1 and CDR2: MDHEN, SYDVKM. The CDR3 loop is CASSLSGGGNSPLHF. CDR3 nucleotide sequence: TGTGCCAGCAGTTTATCAGGGGGCGGTAATTCACCCCTCCACTTT.

V is TRBV4-1 and J is TRBJ1-1, with a tentative D call TRBD1 (6 bases). V was clipped by 3 bases and J by 11 bases, with 22 bases between them. The CDR3 loop spans 15 amino acids. Germline-derived CDR1 and CDR2 are MGHRA and YSYEKL. The CDR3 spells CASSHPVNRRGMAFF. The DNA of the CDR3 is TGCGCCAGCAGCCACCCCGTGAACCGCAGGGGTATGGCTTTCTTT.

This chain links TRBV7-8 with TRBJ2-5; D is perhaps TRBD2 (6 bases). This CDR3 is built from 15 residues. V lost 4 bases to trimming and J lost 5 bases, with 17 bases between them. Germline V gene data show CDR1 as SGHVS and CDR2 as FQNEAQ. CDR3 DNA: TGTGCCAGCAGCTCTCGACTCGGCGCGGGGGAGACCCAGTACTTC. Amino acid sequence: CASSSRLGAGETQYF. The entire variable domain, with the rest obtained from reference TRBV7-8 and TRBJ2-5, is as follows: GAGVSQSPRYKVAKRGQDVALRCDPISGHVSLFWYQQALGQGPEFLTYFQNEAQLDKSGLPSDRFFAERPEGSVSTLKIQRTQQEDSAVYLCASSSRLGAGETQYFGPGTRLLVL.